Listed here is a single T cell receptor (beta chain). In this sample, this clonotype turned up many times. It has no known antigen specificity. Base qualities are not recorded, but no much larger clone differs from it by a single base. The data derive from a study of low-dose radiotherapy and immunotherapy resistance in tumors (dated by TCRdb to the early 2020s). Context from the whole study: In Cohort 1, each fraction delivered 0.5 Gy every 2 weeks, and the prescribed total PTV dose was 6.5 Gy. Patients in Cohort 2 were given 1 Gy per fraction every two weeks, for a total of 13 Gy across 26 weeks. Nivolumab and ipilimumab were both given intravenously, with nivolumab at a 240 mg flat dose every two weeks and ipilimumab at 1 mg/kg every six weeks. Eight patients were included in the translational analysis: three from the first dose cohort and the first five from the second dose cohort. Patients took aspirin 300 mg orally once daily for four cycles, starting on cycle 1 day 1. Cyclophosphamide 200 mg/m2 was administered intravenously every two weeks, one day before each radiation and immunotherapy administration. The trial did not randomize participants into treatment groups.

From the cysteine through the phenylalanine, the CDR3 covers 11 amino acids. Only CDR3 DNA is held: 33 bases, read in frame from base 1. V loses 5 bases, J loses 0 bases, and the germline ends lie 2 bases apart. These reads were obtained on an Illumina HiSeq 2500. To make first-strand cDNA, Superscript III was used along with a set of TRAV- and TRBV-specific primers so that both the TCRalpha and TCRbeta chains were covered. TCRs were amplified with Phusion for approximately 21 PCR cycles, with a constant-region primer paired with the adapter attached to the V primers. The isolated mRNA was amplified using the MessageAmp II aRNA Amplification Kit, with in vitro transcription performed for roughly 16 hours at 37 degrees C. The Dynabeads mRNA DIRECT Purification Kit was used to isolate mRNA for TCR sequencing. Indexed Illumina adapters were added in a second Phusion PCR of 25 to 30 cycles, after which AMPure XP beads were used to purify the products. The published analysis was carried out like this. Using custom Perl scripts, TCR sequences encoding the same protein were pooled, out-of-frame sequences were removed, and the abundance of each clonotype was computed. The analysis excluded TCR sequences that were supported by just one read. Repertoire metrics included Shannon entropy, Gini index, clonality, richness, and frequency of TCRs shared between repertoires. TCRdb cleaned the public reads at Q25 with fastp, built clones with MiXCR and kept in-frame beta chains. Duplicate CDR3 protein sequences are folded into a single record with the most common DNA and genes. These V and J calls originate from TCRdb's pipeline instead of the authors' own analysis. The table for this sample lists under 75,000 distinct CDR3 sequences; 20% to 25% of them were counted only once. Of the sample, 5.5% to 8.5% falls within the top ten clones.

Sample time point, as interpreted from the label and publication: after trial treatment. Interpreted using the paper, the treatment or condition label stands for: LDRT plus nivolumab, ipilimumab, low-dose cyclophosphamide and aspirin (RACIN trial). The donors took part in RACIN, a single-arm, phase I, dose-escalation trial that combined nivolumab, ipilimumab, aspirin, low-dose cyclophosphamide and low-dose radiotherapy. To be eligible, a patient needed to have an advanced solid tumor that was TIL-negative. The material sequenced was PBMCs, taken after low-dose radiotherapy plus immunotherapy. The rearranged chain carries TRBV12-3 or TRBV12-4 and TRBJ2-7, with the D gene not confidently named. This receptor was obtained from a male donor with prostate cancer. The DNA reads as follows: TGTGCCAGCAGTACCTCCTACGAGCAGTACTTC. This sequence encodes CASSTSYEQYF.